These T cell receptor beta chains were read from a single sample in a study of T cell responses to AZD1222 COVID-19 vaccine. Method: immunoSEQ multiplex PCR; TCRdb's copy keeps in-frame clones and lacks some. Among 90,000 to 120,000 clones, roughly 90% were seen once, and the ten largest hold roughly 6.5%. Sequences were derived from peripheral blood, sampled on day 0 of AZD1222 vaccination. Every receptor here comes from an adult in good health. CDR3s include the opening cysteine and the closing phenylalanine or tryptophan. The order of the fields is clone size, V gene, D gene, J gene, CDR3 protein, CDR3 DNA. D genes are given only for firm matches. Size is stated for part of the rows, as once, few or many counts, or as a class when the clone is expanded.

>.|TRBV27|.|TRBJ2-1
CASSSLTTGTNSYNEQFF
TGTGCCAGCAGTTCCCTAACCACCGGGACAAACTCCTACAATGAGCAGTTCTTC
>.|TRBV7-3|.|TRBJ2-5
CASSLGGARETQYF
TGTGCCAGCAGCTTAGGGGGAGCTCGTGAGACCCAGTACTTC
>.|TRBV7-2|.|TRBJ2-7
CASSLGPFYEQYF
TGTGCCAGCAGCTTAGGGCCTTTCTACGAGCAGTACTTC
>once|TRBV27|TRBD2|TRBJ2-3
CASSLAPSGMETDTQYF
TGTGCCAGCAGTTTAGCGCCTAGCGGGATGGAAACAGATACGCAGTATTTT
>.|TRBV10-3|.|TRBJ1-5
CAISESDQPQHF
TGTGCCATCAGTGAGTCAGATCAGCCCCAGCATTTT
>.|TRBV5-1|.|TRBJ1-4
CASSSRPGQTNEKLFF
TGCGCCAGCAGCTCCAGACCGGGACAAACTAATGAAAAACTGTTTTTT
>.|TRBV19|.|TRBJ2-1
CASSIDFFGRDSYNEQFF
TGTGCCAGTAGTATAGATTTTTTCGGGAGAGATTCCTACAATGAGCAGTTCTTC
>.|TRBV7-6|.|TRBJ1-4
CASSLERGFNEKLFF
TGTGCCAGCAGCTTAGAGCGGGGCTTCAATGAAAAACTGTTTTTT
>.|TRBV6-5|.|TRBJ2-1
CASSHGGVEQFF
TGTGCCAGCAGCCATGGAGGGGTTGAGCAGTTCTTC
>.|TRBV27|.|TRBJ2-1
CASSSGTNSYNEQFF
TGTGCCAGCAGTTCCGGGACAAACTCCTACAATGAGCAGTTCTTC
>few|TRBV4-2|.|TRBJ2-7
CASSQASWVSYEQYF
TGTGCCAGCAGCCAGGCCTCGTGGGTTTCCTACGAGCAGTACTTC
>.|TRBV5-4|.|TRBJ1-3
CASSSMGAVRGGNTIYF
TGTGCCAGCAGCTCGATGGGGGCCGTTCGGGGTGGAAACACCATATATTTT
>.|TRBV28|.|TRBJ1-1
CASKDPANTEAFF
TGTGCCAGCAAGGATCCAGCGAACACTGAAGCTTTCTTT
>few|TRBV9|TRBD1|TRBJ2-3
CASKRQGDNTDTQYF
TGTGCCAGCAAAAGACAGGGGGACAACACAGATACGCAGTATTTT
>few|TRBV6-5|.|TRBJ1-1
CASSGSGGSEAFF
TGTGCCAGCAGCGGCTCGGGGGGTTCAGAAGCTTTCTTT
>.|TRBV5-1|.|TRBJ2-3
CASSLRGVLGDTQYF
TGCGCCAGCAGCTTAAGAGGTGTCCTGGGGGATACGCAGTATTTT
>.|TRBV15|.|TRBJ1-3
CATSRDLPGRATIYF
TGTGCCACCAGCAGAGATCTCCCAGGGCGAGCCACCATATATTTT
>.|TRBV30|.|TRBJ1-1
CAWIQLEAFF
TGTGCCTGGATTCAGTTAGAAGCTTTCTTT
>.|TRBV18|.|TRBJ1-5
CASSPPLGNSNQPQHF
TGTGCCAGCTCACCACCGCTAGGGAATAGCAATCAGCCCCAGCATTTT
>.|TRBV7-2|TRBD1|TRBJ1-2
CASSPRTGNGHGYTF
TGTGCCAGCAGCCCACGGACAGGGAACGGGCATGGCTACACCTTC
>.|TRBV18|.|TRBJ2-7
CASSPGAYEQYF
TGTGCCAGCTCACCGGGGGCGTACGAGCAGTACTTC
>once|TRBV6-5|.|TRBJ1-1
CASSLLPQGRTEAFF
TGTGCCAGCAGCTTACTCCCTCAAGGGAGGACTGAAGCTTTCTTT
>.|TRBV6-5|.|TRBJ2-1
CASSPYNSYNEQFF
TGTGCCAGCAGTCCTTATAACTCCTACAATGAGCAGTTCTTC
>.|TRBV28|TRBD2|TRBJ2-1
CASSRLTSGYNEQFF
TGTGCCAGCAGTCGGTTGACTAGCGGTTACAATGAGCAGTTCTTC
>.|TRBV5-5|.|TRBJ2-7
CASGSLSSYEQYF
TGTGCCAGCGGGAGTCTGAGCTCCTACGAGCAGTACTTC
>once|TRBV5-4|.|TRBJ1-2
CASSLKGSANYGYTF
TGTGCCAGCAGCTTGAAGGGAAGCGCTAACTATGGCTACACCTTC
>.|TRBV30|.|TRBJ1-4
CAWSRVGGNEKLFF
TGTGCCTGGAGCCGGGTAGGGGGAAATGAAAAACTGTTTTTT
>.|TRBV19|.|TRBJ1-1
CASSIYKNTEAFF
TGTGCCAGTAGTATTTACAAGAACACTGAAGCTTTCTTT
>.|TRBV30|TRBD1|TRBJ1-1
CAWGTGRTEAFF
TGTGCCTGGGGGACAGGGAGAACTGAAGCTTTCTTT
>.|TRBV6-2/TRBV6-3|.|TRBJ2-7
CASSYQGLEQYF
TGTGCCAGCAGTTACCAGGGCCTCGAGCAGTACTTC
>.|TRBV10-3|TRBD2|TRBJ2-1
CATSGTTYNEQFF
TGTGCCACCTCCGGGACTACCTACAATGAGCAGTTCTTC
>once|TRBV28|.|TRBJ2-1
CATSGTSLPNEQFF
TGTGCCACTTCCGGGACCTCGTTGCCCAATGAGCAGTTCTTC
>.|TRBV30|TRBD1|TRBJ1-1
CASIRGTDTEAFF
TGTGCCTCCATCAGGGGGACAGACACTGAAGCTTTCTTT
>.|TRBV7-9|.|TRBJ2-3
CASSLDSAVDTQYF
TGTGCCAGCAGCTTGGATTCGGCGGTCGATACGCAGTATTTT
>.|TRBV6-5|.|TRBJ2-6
CASSYSRGNNVLTF
TGTGCCAGCAGTTACTCACGGGGGAACAACGTCCTGACTTTC
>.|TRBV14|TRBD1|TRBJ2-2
CASSPASGQVSGELFF
TGTGCCAGCAGCCCGGCTTCGGGACAGGTCTCCGGGGAGCTGTTTTTT
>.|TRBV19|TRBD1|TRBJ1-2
CASSPQGQDNYGYTF
TGTGCCAGTAGTCCACAGGGACAGGACAACTATGGCTACACCTTC
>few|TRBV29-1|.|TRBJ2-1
CSVATLAPVNEQFF
TGCAGCGTCGCCACCCTAGCACCAGTTAATGAGCAGTTCTTC
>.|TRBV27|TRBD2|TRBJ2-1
CASSLSELAGGVIKSYNEQFF
TGTGCCAGCAGTTTATCAGAACTAGCGGGAGGGGTCATTAAATCCTACAATGAGCAGTTCTTC
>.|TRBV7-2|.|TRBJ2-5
CASSLAPGEETQYF
TGTGCCAGCAGCTTAGCGCCGGGTGAAGAGACCCAGTACTTC
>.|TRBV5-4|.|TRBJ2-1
CASSLVLGIEQFF
TGTGCCAGCAGCTTGGTCCTAGGGATTGAGCAGTTCTTC
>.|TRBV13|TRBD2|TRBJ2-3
CASSTRTSGKLSTDTQYF
TGTGCCAGCAGCACCCGGACTAGCGGAAAACTTAGCACAGATACGCAGTATTTT
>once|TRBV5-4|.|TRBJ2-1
CASSLAQGGGEQFF
TGTGCCAGCAGCTTGGCCCAGGGGGGCGGTGAGCAGTTCTTC
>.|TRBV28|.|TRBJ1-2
CASSLPHYGYTF
TGTGCCAGCAGTTTACCCCACTATGGCTACACCTTC
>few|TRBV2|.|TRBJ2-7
CASKGNGIYEQYF
TGTGCCAGCAAGGGAAATGGGATATACGAGCAGTACTTC
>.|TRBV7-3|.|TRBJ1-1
CASSPSPTHTEAFF
TGTGCCAGCAGCCCGAGTCCAACCCACACTGAAGCTTTCTTT
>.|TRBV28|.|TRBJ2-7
CASRGSDSNSYEQYF
TGTGCCAGCAGGGGGTCGGACAGCAACTCCTACGAGCAGTACTTC
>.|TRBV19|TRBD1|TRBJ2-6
CASRRTGDGANVLTF
TGTGCCAGTAGAAGAACAGGGGACGGGGCCAACGTCCTGACTTTC
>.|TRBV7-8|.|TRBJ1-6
CASSLRHLRKDSPLHF
TGTGCCAGCAGCTTAAGGCACCTGCGCAAGGATTCACCCCTCCACTTT
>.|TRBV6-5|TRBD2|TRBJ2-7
CASTGGSSYEQYF
TGTGCCAGCACGGGAGGGAGCTCCTACGAGCAGTACTTC
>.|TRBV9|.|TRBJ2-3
CASSVPGADTQYF
TGTGCCAGCAGCGTACCCGGGGCAGATACGCAGTATTTT
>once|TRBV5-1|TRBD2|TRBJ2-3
CASSFSSGSGGDTQYF
TGCGCCAGCAGCTTTTCTAGCGGGAGCGGGGGGGATACGCAGTATTTT
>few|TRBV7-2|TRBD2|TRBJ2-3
CASSFRPSGVEQYF
TGTGCCAGCAGCTTCAGGCCTAGCGGTGTGGAGCAGTATTTT
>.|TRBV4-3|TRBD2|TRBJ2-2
CASSQDLRGRANTGELFF
TGCGCCAGCAGCCAAGATCTGCGCGGGAGAGCGAACACCGGGGAGCTGTTTTTT
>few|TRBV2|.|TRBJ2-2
CASARTPTNTGELFF
TGTGCCAGCGCCAGGACACCGACGAACACCGGGGAGCTGTTTTTT
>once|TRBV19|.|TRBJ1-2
CASSVDTNLNYGYTF
TGTGCCAGTAGTGTGGACACAAATCTTAACTATGGCTACACCTTC
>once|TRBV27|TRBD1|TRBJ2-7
CASSLSGDRGKKRDSCEQYF
TGTGCCAGCAGTTTATCAGGGGACAGGGGCAAAAAAAGGGATTCTTGCGAGCAGTACTTC
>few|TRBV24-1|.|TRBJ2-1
CATSGPITGRQQFF
TGTGCCACCAGTGGCCCTATAACAGGGCGCCAGCAGTTCTTC